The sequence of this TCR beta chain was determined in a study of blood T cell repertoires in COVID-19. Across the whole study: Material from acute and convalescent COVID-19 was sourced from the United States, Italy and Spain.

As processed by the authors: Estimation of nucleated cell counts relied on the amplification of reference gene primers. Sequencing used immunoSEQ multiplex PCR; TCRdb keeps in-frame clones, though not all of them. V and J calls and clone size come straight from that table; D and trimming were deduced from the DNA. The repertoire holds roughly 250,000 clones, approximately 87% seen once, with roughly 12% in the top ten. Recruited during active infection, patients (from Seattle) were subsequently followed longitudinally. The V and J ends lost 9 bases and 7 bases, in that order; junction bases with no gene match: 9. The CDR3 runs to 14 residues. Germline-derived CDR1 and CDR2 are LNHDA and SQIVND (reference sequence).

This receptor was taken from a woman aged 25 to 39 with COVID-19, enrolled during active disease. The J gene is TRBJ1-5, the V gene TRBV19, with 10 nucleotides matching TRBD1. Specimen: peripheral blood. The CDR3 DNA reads TGTGCCAGGGGACGGGACAGGGGTGAACAGCCCCAGCATTTT. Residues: CARGRDRGEQPQHF.